A few counts support the clone carrying this TCR beta chain. Its antigen is as yet unknown. This sample is part of a study of CD8 T cells in ankylosing spondylitis. Findings of the study overall: A TCR beta motif of eight or nine highly homologous variants seemed to mark ankylosing spondylitis blood.

Generation of TCR beta libraries employed quantitative 5'-RACE incorporating molecular barcodes. Via MiXCR, TCRdb re-called the 5' RACE reads, giving one row per CDR3 protein. The repertoire holds 250,000 or so distinct CDR3 sequences, approximately 20% seen once, with 25% to 40% in the top ten. From germline, CDR1 is SGHTA and CDR2 FQGNSA. The trim removed 5 bases at V and 5 bases at J, leaving 13 bases unmatched. CDR3 length: 16 residues. The receptor comes from a male donor with ankylosing spondylitis or in good health (not recorded which). The specimen was blood, either unsorted or a sorted T cell fraction (not recorded which). This chain joins TRBV7-2 and TRBJ2-3; 7 nucleotides line up with TRBD2. The CDR3 nucleotides are TGTGCCAGCAGCCCGATCCCGACTAGCCAATTAGATACGCAGTATTTT. Encoded protein: CASSPIPTSQLDTQYF.